The 20 T cell receptor beta chains reported below all come from one sample, sequenced in a study of Ad26.COV2.S vaccination and SARS-CoV-2 variants. Treatment described: about 20 received Ad26.COV2.S at low or high dose, single or two shots; roughly five received placebo; per-sample allocation not given. It was on day 63 after the first vaccine or placebo injection that samples were taken. This table comes from immunoSEQ multiplex PCR, and its TCRdb copy is limited to in-frame clones, with some not included. The table lists over 350,000 clones, 88% of them singletons. Material: peripheral blood, obtained in a trial of Ad26.COV2.S vaccine versus placebo. The receptors come from a person between 18 and 59 years old who received the Ad26.COV2.S COVID-19 vaccine or a placebo.

The V and J genes are TRBV7-2 and TRBJ1-1; D is undetermined. The germline CDR1 and CDR2 sequences are SGHTA and FQGNSA. V was trimmed by 6 bases and J by 6 bases, leaving 20 bases between them. The CDR3 spans 15 residues. CDR3 DNA: TGTGCCAGCAGACGAAACGGGCTCGTGGATTCTGAAGCTTTCTTT. Its translation is CASRRNGLVDSEAFF.

V gene TRBV12-3 or TRBV12-4 combines with J gene TRBJ1-1; the D is unclear. The CDR3 sequence is 12 residues long. Trimming took 5 bases from V and 0 from J, leaving 4 bases between them. The CDR3 protein is CASSGLNTEAFF. CDR3 nucleotide sequence: TGTGCCAGCAGTGGCCTGAACACTGAAGCTTTCTTT.

This chain uses TRBV2 with TRBJ1-2, with a weak D call TRBD1 (5 bases). V gave up 0 bases and J gave up 7 bases, with 9 bases separating them. Germline-derived CDR1 and CDR2 are SNHLY and FYNNEI. This CDR3 has 13 residues. CDR3 coding DNA: TGTGCCAGCAGTGAAGCGGGAAGGGGTGGCTACACCTTC. It yields the protein CASSEAGRGGYTF. Filled out from reference TRBV2 and TRBJ1-2, the complete variable domain reads EPEVTQTPSHQVTQMGQEVILRCVPISNHLYFYWYRQILGQKVEFLVSFYNNEISEKSEIFDDQFSVERPDGSNFTLKIRSTKLEDSAMYFCASSEAGRGGYTFGSGTRLTVV.

With regard to this clone: The same CDR3 also results from other DNA sequences found in this sample. V and J are TRBV5-1 and TRBJ2-7, with D maybe TRBD2 (6 bases). The CDR3 has 12 residues. Germline V gene lookup returns CDR1 SGHRS and CDR2 YFSETQ. V was pared by 4 bases and J by 3 bases, with 8 bases between. CDR3 residues: CASSLEGYEQYF. The CDR3 DNA sequence: TGCGCCAGCAGCCTGGAGGGCTACGAGCAGTACTTC.

J is TRBJ2-2 and V is TRBV9; no clear D. V gave up 2 bases and J gave up 4 bases, with 9 bases separating them. Looked up from germline, CDR1 is SGDLS and CDR2 is YYNGEE. This CDR3 region has 14 residues. CDR3 bases: TGTGCCAGCAGCGTGAGACCCGTCACCGGGGAGCTGTTTTTT. Residues: CASSVRPVTGELFF.

V usage is TRBV10-3 and J usage is TRBJ2-3, with TRBD2 identical over 11 bases. With 6 bases clipped from V and 2 bases from J, the junction kept 7 bases outside the gene matches. The CDR3 has 16 residues. Germline lookup yields CDR1 ENHRY and CDR2 SYGVKD. The CDR3 spells CAISSGTSGATDTQYF. The CDR3 DNA sequence: TGTGCCATCAGCTCCGGGACTAGCGGAGCCACAGATACGCAGTATTTT.

The rearrangement uses TRBV18 and TRBJ2-7, with 10 bases that match TRBD1. CDR1 is KGHSH, CDR2 LQKENI, per germline. The length of the CDR3 is 15 residues. J was trimmed by 3 bases and V by 3 bases; bases with no gene match: 5. The CDR3 DNA follows: TGTGCCAGCTCACCGGGACAGGGGATGATCTACGAGCAGTACTTC. Amino acid sequence: CASSPGQGMIYEQYF. The entire variable domain, with the rest obtained from reference TRBV18 and TRBJ2-7, is as follows: NAGVMQNPRHLVRRRGQEARLRCSPMKGHSHVYWYRQLPEEGLKFMVYLQKENIIDESGMPKERFSAEFPKEGPSILRIQQVVRGDSAAYFCASSPGQGMIYEQYFGPGTRLTVT.

The chain carries TRBV4-1 and TRBJ2-2; no definite D call. V was cut by 0 bases and J by 1 base, with 6 bases left in between. CDR1 MGHRA and CDR2 YSYEKL come from the germline V gene. There are 15 residues in the CDR3. As DNA, the CDR3 is TGCGCCAGCAGCCAAGATCCCGGGAACACCGGGGAGCTGTTTTTT. It translates to CASSQDPGNTGELFF.

The rearrangement links TRBV7-2 to TRBJ2-3, with 16 bases that match TRBD2. Trimming at V came to 6 bases and at J to 4 bases, leaving 13 bases not matched to a gene. The germline CDR1 and CDR2 sequences are SGHTA and FQGNSA. This CDR3 is built from 19 residues. The CDR3 here is CASSDTGTSGGAAPDTQYF. For the CDR3, the DNA is TGTGCCAGCAGTGACACCGGGACTAGCGGGGGGGCCGCGCCAGATACGCAGTATTTT.

The rearrangement uses TRBV12-3 or TRBV12-4 and TRBJ2-1; TRBD2 aligns across 7 bases. The CDR3 has 13 residues. The J segment lost 8 bases and the V segment lost 3 bases, leaving 4 bases of the junction unmatched. The CDR3 sequence: CASSLRGRYEQFF. DNA for the CDR3: TGTGCCAGCAGTTTGCGGGGGAGGTATGAGCAGTTCTTC.

V is TRBV2 and J is TRBJ1-2, with 9 positions matching TRBD1. The germline V gene has CDR1 SNHLY and CDR2 FYNNEI. With V trimmed by 5 bases and J by 0 bases, 1 base remained unmatched. There are 14 residues in the CDR3. DNA of the CDR3: TGTGCCAGCAGTCGGACAGGGGCTAACTATGGCTACACCTTC. This codes for CASSRTGANYGYTF.

The CDR3 here is CASSPSIPGLAFGSFLGEFF. The CDR3 coding sequence is TGTGCCAGCAGCCCATCAATTCCGGGACTAGCTTTTGGTTCCTTTTTGGGGGAGTTCTTC. The chain joins TRBV7-8 to TRBJ2-1; 9 nucleotides align to TRBD2. V dropped 5 bases and J dropped 14; count of bases not matched to a gene: 31. Germline V CDR1 and CDR2: SGHVS, FQNEAQ. CDR3 length: 20 amino acids. Full variable domain (missing parts from reference TRBV7-8 and TRBJ2-1): GAGVSQSPRYKVAKRGQDVALRCDPISGHVSLFWYQQALGQGPEFLTYFQNEAQLDKSGLPSDRFFAERPEGSVSTLKIQRTQQEDSAVYLCASSPSIPGLAFGSFLGEFFGPGTRLTVL.

The chain links TRBV5-1 to TRBJ2-3; 10 nucleotides align to TRBD1. V lost 2 bases to trimming and J lost 6 bases; unmatched junction nucleotides: 3. CDR3 length: 14 amino acids. Per germline, CDR1 SGHRS and CDR2 YFSETQ. The CDR3 nucleotides read TGCGCCAGCAGCTTCGGACAGGGGGACGATACGCAGTATTTT. This codes for CASSFGQGDDTQYF. Based on the CDR3 plus reference TRBV5-1 and TRBJ2-3, the full variable domain is KAGVTQTPRYLIKTRGQQVTLSCSPISGHRSVSWYQQTPGQGLQFLFEYFSETQRNKGNFPGRFSGRQFSNSRSEMNVSTLELGDSALYLCASSFGQGDDTQYFGPGTRLTVL.

J is TRBJ2-1 and V is TRBV18; 9 bases align to TRBD2. After removal of 1 base from V and 10 bases from J, the junction contained 5 bases not matched to a gene. The CDR3 spans 14 residues. Germline-derived CDR1 and CDR2 are KGHSH and LQKENI. The CDR3 loop is CASSPQRGVGEQFF. The CDR3 bases are TGTGCCAGCTCACCACAGCGGGGGGTTGGAGAGCAGTTCTTC.

This clone was counted a few times. This chain joins TRBV6-5 and TRBJ2-2; 9 bases line up with TRBD2. CDR1 is MNHEY, CDR2 SVGAGI, per germline. The CDR3 covers 15 residues. V was pared by 6 bases and J by 4 bases, with 6 bases of the junction left unmatched. The CDR3 nucleotides are TGTGCCAGCAGCTTAGCGGGGGCGGGCACCGGGGAGCTGTTTTTT. Translation: CASSLAGAGTGELFF.

V usage is TRBV21-1 and J usage is TRBJ2-2; TRBD2, the table's D call, was not compared with the DNA. TRBV21-1 corresponds to a pseudogene. The length of the CDR3 is 15 residues. The CDR3 spells CASSKGLSGTGELFF. The CDR3 DNA is TGTGCCAGCAGCAAGGGACTGTCCGGTACCGGGGAGCTGTTTTTT.

This chain uses TRBV2 with TRBJ1-1; no reliable D call. Germline V gene data show CDR1 as SNHLY and CDR2 as FYNNEI. Trimming stripped 8 bases from V and 4 bases from J, with 14 bases between. There are 13 residues in the CDR3. Here the CDR3 reads CASATGWGTEAFF. CDR3 nucleotides: TGTGCCAGCGCTACGGGGTGGGGCACTGAAGCTTTCTTT.

This clone was found a few times. This sequence joins TRBV6-2 or TRBV6-3 and TRBJ2-2; D gene uncertain. Trimming pared 6 bases from V and 3 bases from J, leaving 8 bases between. The length of the CDR3 is 13 residues. The V gene's germline CDR1 is MNHEY and CDR2 SVGEGT. DNA of the CDR3: TGTGCCAGCAGCGTATTGGACACCGGGGAGCTGTTTTTT. It translates to CASSVLDTGELFF.

This clone was observed a handful of times. The chain couples TRBV6-5 to TRBJ1-2, with 7 nucleotides matching TRBD1. The CDR3 runs 15 residues. V lost 6 bases, J lost 3 bases, and 10 bases stayed unmatched. In germline, CDR1 is MNHEY, CDR2 SVGAGI. The CDR3: CASRATGTYDYGYTF. The CDR3 DNA reads as TGTGCCAGCAGAGCGACAGGGACGTACGACTATGGCTACACCTTC.

This clone was counted a single time. The CDR3 sequence: CASSLRAVTQETQYF. The CDR3, as DNA: TGTGCCAGCAGCTTGAGGGCAGTCACTCAAGAGACCCAGTACTTC. The chain joins TRBV5-4 to TRBJ2-5; D gene ambiguous. V was clipped by 1 base and J by 2 bases, with 12 bases between them. Germline V gene sequence: CDR1 SGHNT, CDR2 YYREEE (reference sequence). CDR3 length: 15 residues.